The 22 T cell receptor beta chains below were found in one sample sequenced in a study of PD-1 blockade in classical Hodgkin lymphoma. Clones were sequenced by immunoSEQ multiplex PCR, and TCRdb holds only the in-frame ones, with some missing. This table has tens of thousands of clones, 80% appearing once. Relapses following autologous stem cell transplantation were seen in all patients, with brentuximab vedotin exposure varying. The input for sequencing was peripheral blood mononuclear cells (PBMCs), taken before the second cycle of nivolumab. The receptor source for this set is a human donor with classical Hodgkin lymphoma.

The gene calls are TRBV9 and TRBJ1-3, with 7 bases fitting TRBD1. V was clipped by 6 bases and J by 0 bases; unmatched bases: 9. This CDR3 region has 16 residues. Germline CDR1 is SGDLS and CDR2 is YYNGEE. This chain's CDR3 is CASTQTGRSSGNTIYF. Here the CDR3 DNA reads TGTGCCAGCACCCAGACAGGGAGGTCCTCTGGAAACACCATATATTTT. The full variable domain, rest sourced from reference TRBV9 and TRBJ1-3, is DSGVTQTPKHLITATGQRVTLRCSPRSGDLSVYWYQQSLDQGLQFLIQYYNGEERAKGNILERFSAQQFPDLHSELNLSSLELGDSALYFCASTQTGRSSGNTIYFGEGSWLTVV.

V gene TRBV28 combines with J gene TRBJ2-2; TRBD1 matches 10 bases. The V and J ends lost 6 bases and 4 bases, in that order; junction bases with no gene match: 8. CDR1 MDHEN and CDR2 SYDVKM come from the germline V gene. CDR3 length: 16 residues. CDR3 DNA: TGTGCCAGCAGGACAGGGGGCGGGGGTCGCACCGGGGAGCTGTTTTTT. Translation: CASRTGGGGRTGELFF.

The chain couples TRBV7-9 to TRBJ2-3; 10 bases align to TRBD2. Germline-derived CDR1 and CDR2 are SEHNR and FQNEAQ (reference sequence). V was pared by 1 base and J by 4 bases, with 2 bases of the junction left unmatched. This CDR3 is 15 amino acids long. The CDR3 protein is CASSLGLAGADTQYF. CDR3 sequence (DNA): TGTGCCAGCAGCTTAGGTCTAGCGGGGGCAGATACGCAGTATTTT.

This clone has ten or more counts. The V and J genes are TRBV29-1 and TRBJ1-1, with D possibly being TRBD1 (5 bases). With 4 bases removed from V and 4 bases from J, the gap between germline ends came to 10 bases. The CDR3 contains 12 residues. Germline V gene data show CDR1 as SQVTM and CDR2 as ANQGSEA. The CDR3 sequence: CSVGQHGTEAFF. The CDR3 DNA follows: TGCAGCGTTGGACAGCACGGCACTGAAGCTTTCTTT.

The J gene is TRBJ1-2, the V gene TRBV2; no clear D gene. The germline V and J ends were trimmed by 4 bases and 8 bases, with 11 bases remaining between them. Looked up from germline, CDR1 is SNHLY and CDR2 is FYNNEI. The CDR3 totals 12 residues. The CDR3 region is CASSVGFAGYTF. CDR3 coding DNA: TGTGCCAGCAGTGTGGGTTTTGCCGGCTACACCTTC.

V is TRBV7-8 and J is TRBJ2-3; 10 bases line up with TRBD2. This CDR3 has 16 residues. After removal of 5 bases from V and 2 bases from J, the junction contained 7 bases not matched to a gene. Per germline, CDR1 SGHVS and CDR2 FQNEAQ. CDR3 nucleotide sequence: TGTGCCAGCAGCGGATCCCTAGCGGGGGTCACAGATACGCAGTATTTT. This translates into CASSGSLAGVTDTQYF.

The genes are TRBV5-6 and TRBJ2-7, with a possible D match to TRBD2 (7 bases). The CDR3 consists of 17 residues. The germline V gene encodes CDR1 SGHDT and CDR2 YYEEEE. With 7 bases removed from V and 1 base from J, the gap between germline ends came to 24 bases. CDR3 coding DNA: TGTGCCAGCCTGCTTGGGGGGGGCGGAATGAGATCCTACGAGCAGTACTTC. Its protein is CASLLGGGGMRSYEQYF.

V is TRBV7-6 and J is TRBJ1-1; tentative D call: TRBD1 (6 bases). CDR1 and CDR2 from the germline V gene are SGHVS and FNYEAQ. The CDR3 runs 13 residues. The V and J ends lost 2 bases and 3 bases respectively, with 7 bases between them. CDR3 coding DNA: TGTGCCAGCAGCTTATACAGGGACACTGAAGCTTTCTTT. Translated, it gives CASSLYRDTEAFF. The full variable domain, with the rest looked up from reference TRBV7-6 and TRBJ1-1, is GAGVSQSPRYKVTKRGQDVALRCDPISGHVSLYWYRQALGQGPEFLTYFNYEAQQDKSGLPNDRFSAERPEGSISTLTIQRTEQRDSAMYRCASSLYRDTEAFFGQGTRLTVV.

The chain is built from TRBV30 and TRBJ2-5; D might be TRBD1 or TRBD2, each matching 5 bases. V was trimmed by 0 bases and J by 4 bases, leaving 18 bases between them. CDR3 size: 16 residues. CDR1 is GTSNPN, CDR2 SVGIG, per germline (reference sequence). CDR3 nucleotide sequence: TGTGCCTGGAGTGTAAAGCTAGGCCTTGGGGGAGAGACCCAGTACTTC. Translated, it gives CAWSVKLGLGGETQYF.

The J gene is TRBJ2-7, the V gene TRBV11-2, with D possibly matching TRBD1 (5 bases). Trimming removed 1 base from V and 5 bases from J, with 12 bases in between. This CDR3 is built from 14 residues. Germline V lookup: CDR1 SGHAT, CDR2 FQNNGV. CDR3 coding DNA: TGTGCCAGCAGCTTAGTCGTAGGGGTCCACGAGCAGTACTTC. Its translation is CASSLVVGVHEQYF.

This clone came up a few times. V is TRBV6-1 and J is TRBJ1-3; D gene ambiguous. This CDR3 has 14 residues. V lost 6 bases and J lost 2, with 11 bases in between. Germline V gives CDR1 MNHNS, CDR2 SASEGT. This CDR3 is CASRQSIAGNTIYF. In DNA form, the CDR3 reads TGTGCCAGCAGACAGTCGATCGCTGGAAACACCATATATTTT.

The chain employs TRBV19 and TRBJ2-3, with D possibly TRBD1 on 6 matching bases. Germline V gene sequence: CDR1 LNHDA, CDR2 SQIVND (reference sequence). The CDR3 runs to 14 residues. V lost 5 bases and J 1 base, leaving 10 bases between the germline ends. This CDR3 is CASSSRTGTDTQYF. As DNA, the CDR3 is TGTGCCAGTAGTTCCCGGACAGGCACAGATACGCAGTATTTT.

This sequence joins TRBV29-1 and TRBJ2-1, with TRBD1 identical over 7 bases. The CDR3 length is 12 residues. The germline V gene encodes CDR1 SQVTM and CDR2 ANQGSEA. Trimming at V came to 7 bases and at J to 2 bases, leaving 2 bases not matched to a gene. The CDR3 DNA reads TGCAGCGCCCAGGGGGCCTACAATGAGCAGTTCTTC. Translating gives CSAQGAYNEQFF.

The chain links TRBV5-4 to TRBJ2-1, with D perhaps TRBD1 or TRBD2 (5 bases each). Germline V gene lookup returns CDR1 SGHNT and CDR2 YYREEE (reference sequence). V gave up 2 bases and J gave up 6 bases, with 18 bases separating them. The CDR3 is 16 residues long. Here the CDR3 reads CASSFSGGSRINEQFF. The CDR3 bases are TGTGCCAGCAGCTTTAGTGGGGGATCACGTATCAATGAGCAGTTCTTC. Variable domain in full (rest from reference TRBV5-4 and TRBJ2-1): ETGVTQSPTHLIKTRGQQVTLRCSSQSGHNTVSWYQQALGQGPQFIFQYYREEENGRGNFPPRFSGLQFPNYSSELNVNALELDDSALYLCASSFSGGSRINEQFFGPGTRLTVL.

The chain links TRBV19 to TRBJ1-5, with a tentative D call TRBD1 (5 bases). Germline loops: CDR1 LNHDA, CDR2 SQIVND (reference sequence). V lost 9 bases, J lost 1 base, and 16 bases lay in between. CDR3 length: 15 residues. The CDR3 bases are TGTGCCAGCCGTATAAGGGGCGCGAGCAATCAGCCCCAGCATTTT. Translating gives CASRIRGASNQPQHF. The whole variable domain, filled in from reference TRBV19 and TRBJ1-5, reads DGGITQSPKYLFRKEGQNVTLSCEQNLNHDAMYWYRQDPGQGLRLIYYSQIVNDFQKGDIAEGYSVSREKKESFPLTVTSAQKNPTAFYLCASRIRGASNQPQHFGDGTRLSIL.

V is TRBV7-5 and J is TRBJ1-3; the listed D gene, TRBD1, was not tested against the DNA. TRBV7-5 is termed a pseudogene. This CDR3 comprises 17 residues. The CDR3 sequence: CARSFETGGEYGNTIYF. CDR3 nucleotide sequence: TGTGCCAGAAGCTTCGAGACAGGGGGGGAATATGGAAACACCATATATTTT.

In its sample, this clone ranks as large. The rearrangement joins TRBV11-2 to TRBJ1-2; TRBD1 matches at 8 bases. Germline CDR1 is SGHAT and CDR2 is FQNNGV. The CDR3 runs to 16 residues. The trim removed 1 base at V and 3 bases at J, leaving 7 bases unmatched. CDR3 DNA: TGTGCCAGCAGCTTAGGACCACTGACAGGGGACTATGGCTACACCTTC. Its translation: CASSLGPLTGDYGYTF.

This rearrangement joins TRBV6-6 to TRBJ2-7, with 7 bases matching TRBD2. V shed 6 bases and J 3 bases; nucleotides not matched to a gene: 8. Germline CDR1 is MNHNY and CDR2 is SVGAGI (reference sequence). CDR3 length equals 14 residues. The CDR3 protein is CASSLSGLLYEQYF. Written as DNA, the CDR3 is TGTGCCAGCAGCCTCTCGGGACTACTCTACGAGCAGTACTTC.

The CDR3 DNA reads as TGCGCCAGCAGCTTGGCGACTAGCGGGGTGGAGACCCAGTACTTC. This translates into CASSLATSGVETQYF. The chain uses TRBV5-1 and TRBJ2-5, with 11 bases matching TRBD2. V lost 0 bases, J lost 5 bases, and 3 bases stayed unmatched. The CDR3 sequence is 15 residues long. The germline V gene has CDR1 SGHRS and CDR2 YFSETQ.

This clone showed up just a few times. The chain recombines TRBV2 with TRBJ2-2, with D tentatively TRBD1 (5 bases). V lost 4 bases and J lost 6, with 9 bases in between. Germline V CDR1 and CDR2: SNHLY, FYNNEI. The CDR3 runs 13 residues. The CDR3 sequence: CASSVGEPGELFF. CDR3 bases: TGTGCCAGCAGTGTAGGGGAACCCGGGGAGCTGTTTTTT.

This chain joins TRBV20-1 and TRBJ1-1, with unresolved D. The CDR3 contains 11 residues. V was shortened by 3 bases and J by 11 bases, with 13 bases between the two germline ends. Germline V gene data show CDR1 as DFQATT and CDR2 as SNEGSKA (reference sequence). CDR3 DNA: TGCAGTGCTAGTCTGCGAGAGGACGCTTTCTTT. Translating gives CSASLREDAFF.

This chain links TRBV18 with TRBJ1-3; D is unresolved. V shed 3 bases and J shed 3 bases, with 12 bases lying between them. The CDR3 sequence is 15 residues long. Germline V gives CDR1 KGHSH, CDR2 LQKENI. In DNA form, the CDR3 reads TGTGCCAGCTCACCCTCACGGGGTGGTGGAAACACCATATATTTT. As protein: CASSPSRGGGNTIYF. Filled out from reference TRBV18 and TRBJ1-3, the complete variable domain reads NAGVMQNPRHLVRRRGQEARLRCSPMKGHSHVYWYRQLPEEGLKFMVYLQKENIIDESGMPKERFSAEFPKEGPSILRIQQVVRGDSAAYFCASSPSRGGGNTIYFGEGSWLTVV.